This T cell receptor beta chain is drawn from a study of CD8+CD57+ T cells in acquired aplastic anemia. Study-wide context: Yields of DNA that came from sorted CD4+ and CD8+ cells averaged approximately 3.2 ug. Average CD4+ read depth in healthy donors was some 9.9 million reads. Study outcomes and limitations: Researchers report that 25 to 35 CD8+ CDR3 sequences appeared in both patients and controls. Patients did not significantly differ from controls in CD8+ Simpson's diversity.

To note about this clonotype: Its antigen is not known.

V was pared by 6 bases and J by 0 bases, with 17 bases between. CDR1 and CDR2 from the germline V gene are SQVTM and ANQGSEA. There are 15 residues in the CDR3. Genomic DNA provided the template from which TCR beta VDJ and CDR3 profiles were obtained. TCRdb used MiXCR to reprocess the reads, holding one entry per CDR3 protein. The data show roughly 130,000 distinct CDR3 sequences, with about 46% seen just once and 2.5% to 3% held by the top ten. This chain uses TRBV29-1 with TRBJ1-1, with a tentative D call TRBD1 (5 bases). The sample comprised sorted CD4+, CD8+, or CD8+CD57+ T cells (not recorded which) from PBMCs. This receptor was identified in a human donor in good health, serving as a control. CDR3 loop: CSVHPGGRVNTEAFF. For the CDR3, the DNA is TGCAGCGTACACCCGGGTGGCAGGGTGAACACTGAAGCTTTCTTT.